The entry below gives a single TCR beta chain sequence along with its context. Its antigen is not known. TCRdb reprocessed the RT-PCR reads with MiXCR, giving one entry per CDR3 protein. The profile shows 750,000 to 850,000 distinct CDR3 sequences, about 18% of them singletons. This specimen comes from a study of response to subunit inactivated influenza vaccine. The study's findings and limits: Few additional T cells are recruited per seasonal influenza vaccination, authors suggested.

The germline gives CDR1 SGHTA, CDR2 FQGNSA. V was shortened by 2 bases and J by 5 bases, with 10 bases between the two germline ends. The CDR3 runs 15 residues. The receptor comes from a man aged 45-65 years who received an inactivated influenza vaccine. The gene calls are TRBV7-2 and TRBJ1-6; D perhaps matches TRBD1 (5 bases). Sequenced material: PBMCs from blood, taken around 5 days after vaccination. The CDR3 DNA reads as TGTGCCAGCAGCTTATTGGGGCAGGATAATTCACCCCTCCACTTT. It is translated as CASSLLGQDNSPLHF.